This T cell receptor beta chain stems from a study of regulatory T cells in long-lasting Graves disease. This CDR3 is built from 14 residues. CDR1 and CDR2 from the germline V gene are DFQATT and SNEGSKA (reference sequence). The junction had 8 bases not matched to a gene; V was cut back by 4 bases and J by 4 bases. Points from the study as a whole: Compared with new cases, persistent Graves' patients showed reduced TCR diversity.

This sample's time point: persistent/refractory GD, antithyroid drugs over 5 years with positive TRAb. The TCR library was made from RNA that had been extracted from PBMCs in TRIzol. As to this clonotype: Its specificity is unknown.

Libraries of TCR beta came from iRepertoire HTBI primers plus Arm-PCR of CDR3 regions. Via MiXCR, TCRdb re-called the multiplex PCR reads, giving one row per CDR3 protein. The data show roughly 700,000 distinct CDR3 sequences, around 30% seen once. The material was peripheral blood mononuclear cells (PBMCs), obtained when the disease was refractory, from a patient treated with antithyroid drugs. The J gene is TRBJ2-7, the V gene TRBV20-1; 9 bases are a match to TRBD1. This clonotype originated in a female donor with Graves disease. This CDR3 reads CSANPKGQGYEQYF. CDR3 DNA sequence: TGCAGTGCTAACCCGAAGGGACAGGGATACGAGCAGTACTTC.